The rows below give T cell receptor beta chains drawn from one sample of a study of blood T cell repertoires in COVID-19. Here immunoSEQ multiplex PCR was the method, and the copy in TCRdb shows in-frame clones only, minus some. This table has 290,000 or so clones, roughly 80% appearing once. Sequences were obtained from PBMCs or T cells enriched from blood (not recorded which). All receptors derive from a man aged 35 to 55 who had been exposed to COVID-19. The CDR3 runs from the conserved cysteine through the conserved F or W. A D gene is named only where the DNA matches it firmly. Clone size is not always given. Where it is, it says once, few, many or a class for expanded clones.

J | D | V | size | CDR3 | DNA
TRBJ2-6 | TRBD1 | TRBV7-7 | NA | CASSSGTAGANVLTF | TGTGCTAGCAGCTCCGGGACAGCTGGGGCCAACGTCCTGACTTTC
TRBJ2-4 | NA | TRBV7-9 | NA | CASSLSLGARGNIQYF | TGTGCCAGCAGCTTATCATTGGGCGCCCGTGGAAACATTCAGTACTTC
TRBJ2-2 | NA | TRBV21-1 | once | CASSKAQGWAGELFF | TGTGCCAGCAGCAAAGCTCAGGGTTGGGCCGGGGAGCTGTTTTTT
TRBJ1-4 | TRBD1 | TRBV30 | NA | CAWSGTGGRWSEKLFF | TGTGCCTGGAGCGGAACAGGGGGACGCTGGTCTGAAAAACTGTTTTTT
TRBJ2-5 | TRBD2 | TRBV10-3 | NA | CAVNVGGGVETQYF | TGTGCCGTCAACGTCGGGGGAGGGGTCGAGACCCAGTACTTC
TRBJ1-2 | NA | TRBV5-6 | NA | CASSLVDSARANYGYTF | TGTGCCAGCAGCTTGGTCGACAGTGCAAGAGCTAACTATGGCTACACCTTC
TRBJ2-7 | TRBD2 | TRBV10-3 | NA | CAISDLGTGGYEQYF | TGTGCCATCAGTGACCTAGGGACGGGGGGCTACGAGCAGTACTTC
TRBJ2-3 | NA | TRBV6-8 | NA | CASRAHGGTTDTQYF | TGTGCCAGCAGGGCCCATGGCGGAACCACAGATACGCAGTATTTT
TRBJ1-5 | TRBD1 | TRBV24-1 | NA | CATDRGQGQPQHF | TGTGCCACGGACAGGGGGCAGGGTCAGCCCCAGCATTTT
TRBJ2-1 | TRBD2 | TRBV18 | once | CASSPVGLAGVMQFF | TGTGCCAGCTCACCAGTGGGACTAGCGGGAGTAATGCAGTTCTTC
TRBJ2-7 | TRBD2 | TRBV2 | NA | CASSETGGPPYEQYF | TGTGCCAGCAGTGAAACGGGAGGGCCCCCATACGAGCAGTACTTC
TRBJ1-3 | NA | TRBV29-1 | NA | CSAVQGRVGNTIYF | TGCAGCGCGGTGCAGGGGCGCGTTGGAAACACCATATATTTT
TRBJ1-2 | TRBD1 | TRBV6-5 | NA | CASTPQGAQGYTF | TGTGCCAGCACTCCACAGGGGGCACAGGGCTACACCTTC
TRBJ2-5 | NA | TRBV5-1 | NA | CASSLYPGAIETQYF | TGCGCCAGCAGCTTGTATCCCGGTGCGATCGAGACCCAGTACTTC
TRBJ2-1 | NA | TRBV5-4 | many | CASSPTPLAEQFF | TGTGCCAGCAGCCCGACTCCCCTCGCCGAGCAGTTCTTC
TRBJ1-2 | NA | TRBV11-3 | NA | CASSPMGGSNYGYTF | TGTGCCAGCAGCCCCATGGGGGGTTCTAACTATGGCTACACCTTC
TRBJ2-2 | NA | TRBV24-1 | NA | CATSDRGVGTGELFF | TGTGCCACCAGTGACCGGGGAGTCGGCACCGGGGAGCTGTTTTTT